Described below is a single T cell receptor (beta chain) sequence and its context. Antigen specificity is unknown. Produced via immunoSEQ multiplex PCR; TCRdb's table is partial and in-frame only. The sample yields approximately 1,500 clones, roughly 57% seen once. The data derive from a study of STAT3 mutations in large granular lymphocyte leukemia. Germline V gene lookup returns CDR1 LGHNT and CDR2 FRNRAP. Between the trimmed V and J ends, which lost 3 bases and 6 bases, there was a span of 9 bases. CDR3 length: 12 residues. Study-wide points: Treatment regimens differed across patients between samplings. Every T-cell large granular lymphocyte leukemia patient had at least one immunodominant TCR beta clonotype. Some patients had dominant TCR clones larger than their STAT3 mutant burden.

The chain has TRBV12-5 and TRBJ2-7; D is undetermined. Sample: peripheral blood mononuclear cells. This sequence was found in a man aged 55 to 69 with T-cell large granular lymphocyte leukemia. Some clones in this sample may be carry-over from other donors' samples. Here the CDR3 DNA reads TGTGCTAGTGGTTTAATACTGGGCGAGCAGTACTTC. Translating gives CASGLILGEQYF.